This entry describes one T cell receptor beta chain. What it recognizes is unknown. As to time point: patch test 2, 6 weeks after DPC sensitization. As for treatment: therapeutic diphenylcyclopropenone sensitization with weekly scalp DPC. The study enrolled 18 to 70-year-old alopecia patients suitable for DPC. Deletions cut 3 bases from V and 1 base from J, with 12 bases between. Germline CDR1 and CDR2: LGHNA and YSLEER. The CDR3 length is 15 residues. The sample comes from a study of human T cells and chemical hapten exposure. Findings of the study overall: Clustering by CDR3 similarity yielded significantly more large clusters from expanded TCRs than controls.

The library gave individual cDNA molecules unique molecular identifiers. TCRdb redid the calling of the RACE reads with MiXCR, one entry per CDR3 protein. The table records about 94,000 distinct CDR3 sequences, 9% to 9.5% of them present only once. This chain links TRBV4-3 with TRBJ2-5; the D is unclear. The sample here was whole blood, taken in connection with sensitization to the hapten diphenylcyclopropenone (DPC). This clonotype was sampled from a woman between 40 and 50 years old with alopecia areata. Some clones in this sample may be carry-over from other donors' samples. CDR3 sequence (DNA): TGCGCCAGCAGCCAGGAGCTAGGCCTCCAAGAGACCCAGTACTTC. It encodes CASSQELGLQETQYF.